The 27 T cell receptor beta chains below come from one sample, sequenced in a study of T cell responses to AZD1222 COVID-19 vaccine (dated by TCRdb to 2020 to 2022). The method was the immunoSEQ multiplex PCR assay. TCRdb retrieved this table from immuneACCESS and kept in-frame rearrangements only. Not all clones are present; in checked studies, unresolved V genes account for under half, and no reason is known for the remainder. This sample lists about 100,000 clones; 85% to 90% were detected once. The ten largest clones capture 16% of the sample. What this sample's time point label stands for: baseline before first vaccination. The sample in question was peripheral blood, obtained on day 0 of AZD1222 vaccination. These receptors were obtained from an adult in good health.

The chain joins TRBV5-1 to TRBJ2-1; 11 nucleotides agree with TRBD1. Germline CDR1 and CDR2: SGHRS and YFSETQ. J was trimmed by 7 bases and V by 0 bases; bases with no gene match: 9. The CDR3 contains 17 residues. The chain's CDR3 is CASSLAAGTGGSNEQFF. In nucleotides, the CDR3 is TGCGCCAGCAGCTTGGCGGCCGGGACAGGGGGATCTAATGAGCAGTTCTTC.

This chain connects TRBV18 to TRBJ1-2; D uncertain. CDR1 is KGHSH, CDR2 LQKENI, per germline. V lost 2 bases, J lost 8 bases, and 9 bases lay in between. The CDR3 extends over 12 amino acids. This CDR3 is CASSPGLGGYTF. CDR3 in DNA: TGTGCCAGCTCACCAGGGTTAGGAGGCTACACCTTC. Supplemented by reference TRBV18 and TRBJ1-2, the full variable domain reads NAGVMQNPRHLVRRRGQEARLRCSPMKGHSHVYWYRQLPEEGLKFMVYLQKENIIDESGMPKERFSAEFPKEGPSILRIQQVVRGDSAAYFCASSPGLGGYTFGSGTRLTVV.

This clone appeared a few times. V and J are TRBV27 and TRBJ2-5; TRBD2 is a possible D gene (6 bases). Between the trimmed V and J ends, which lost 3 bases and 4 bases, there was a span of 12 bases. Germline V gene lookup returns CDR1 MNHEY and CDR2 SMNVEV (reference sequence). The CDR3 is made up of 14 amino acids. The CDR3 loop reads CASSLTGGLETQYF. CDR3 DNA: TGTGCCAGCAGTTTGACCGGGGGTTTAGAGACCCAGTACTTC.

The rearrangement joins TRBV27 to TRBJ2-3, with a tentative D call TRBD2 (6 bases). The CDR3 totals 16 residues. The germline V and J ends were trimmed by 7 bases and 3 bases, with 20 bases remaining between them. The germline gives CDR1 MNHEY, CDR2 SMNVEV (reference sequence). The DNA of the CDR3 is TGTGCCAGCACCCCGTCCGCCGGGAGAGGGACAGATACGCAGTATTTT. Protein: CASTPSAGRGTDTQYF.

This chain joins TRBV2 and TRBJ2-7, with 13 bases lining up with TRBD2. This CDR3 is built from 15 residues. V was clipped by 7 bases and J by 1 base; unmatched bases: 4. Germline-derived CDR1 and CDR2 are SNHLY and FYNNEI. CDR3 in DNA: TGTGCCAGCAACCGACTAGCGGGGGGATCCTACGAGCAGTACTTC. Translation gives CASNRLAGGSYEQYF.

The rearrangement uses TRBV30 and TRBJ2-7; D gene uncertain. The V gene's germline CDR1 is GTSNPN and CDR2 SVGIG (reference sequence). The V end lost 0 bases, the J end lost 1 base, and 7 bases lay between the germline ends. The CDR3 is 13 amino acids. The CDR3 sequence is CAWSVRRSYEQYF. CDR3 coding DNA: TGTGCCTGGAGTGTAAGGCGATCCTACGAGCAGTACTTC.

As DNA, the CDR3 is TGCAGCGCAAGACCGCGGGAAACGAACGAGCAGTACTTC. It codes for CSARPRETNEQYF. The chain employs TRBV29-1 and TRBJ2-7; D perhaps matches TRBD2 (6 bases). CDR1 and CDR2 from the germline V gene are SQVTM and ANQGSEA. This CDR3 has 13 residues. V lost 7 bases, J lost 5 bases, and 18 bases lay in between.

This rearrangement joins TRBV12-3 or TRBV12-4 to TRBJ1-2; unclear D gene. Deletions cut 5 bases from V and 7 bases from J, with 11 bases between. CDR3 length: 12 residues. CDR3 DNA: TGTGCCAGCAGTGCTATCAGCTTTGGCTACACCTTC. Residues: CASSAISFGYTF.

J is TRBJ1-1 and V is TRBV7-9, with D maybe TRBD1 (6 bases). Trimming removed 4 bases from V and 10 bases from J, with 22 bases in between. The CDR3 length is 15 residues. Germline CDR1 reads SEHNR; CDR2 reads FQNEAQ (reference sequence). CDR3 amino acids: CASSSSLGQRLVAFF. The CDR3 DNA is TGTGCCAGCAGCTCTAGCTTGGGACAACGTCTAGTAGCTTTCTTT.

This chain uses TRBV6-1 with TRBJ1-2; tentatively, D is TRBD1 (5 bases). The CDR3 totals 14 residues. V shed 3 bases and J shed 1 base, with 9 bases lying between them. The V gene's germline CDR1 is MNHNS and CDR2 SASEGT. For the CDR3, the DNA is TGTGCCAGCAGTGAGGGGGTGATTAACTATGGCTACACCTTC. Encoded protein: CASSEGVINYGYTF.

This clone was observed a few times. The gene calls are TRBV6-5 and TRBJ1-1, with 7 bases identical to TRBD1. Germline V CDR1 and CDR2: MNHEY, SVGAGI. Trimming removed 6 bases from V and 5 bases from J; junction bases left unmatched: 6. This CDR3 contains 13 residues. The CDR3 sequence: CASRRDSKTEAFF. The CDR3 region has the DNA TGTGCCAGCAGGCGGGACAGCAAAACTGAAGCTTTCTTT.

The chain carries TRBV7-9 and TRBJ2-7; D uncertain. Trimming took 5 bases from V and 2 from J, leaving 19 bases between them. The CDR3 covers 16 residues. Germline values: CDR1 SEHNR, CDR2 FQNEAQ (reference sequence). CDR3 region: CASSIPGLAGTYEQYF. In DNA form, the CDR3 reads TGTGCCAGCAGCATCCCCGGCTTAGCAGGTACCTACGAGCAGTACTTC.

The gene calls are TRBV6-5 and TRBJ2-7, with TRBD1 matching 7 bases. Germline-derived CDR1 and CDR2 are MNHEY and SVGAGI. V dropped 8 bases and J dropped 0; count of bases not matched to a gene: 7. CDR3 length: 14 residues. The CDR3 DNA is TGTGCCAGCGCACGGGACAGCTCCTCCTACGAGCAGTACTTC. It specifies CASARDSSSYEQYF.

V gene TRBV5-1 combines with J gene TRBJ2-7; D tentatively reads TRBD1 or TRBD2 (5 bases each). CDR3 size: 16 residues. Germline-derived CDR1 and CDR2 are SGHRS and YFSETQ. V was pared by 2 bases and J by 7 bases, with 22 bases between. Written as DNA, the CDR3 is TGCGCCAGCAGCTTATGGAGGCAGGGCTCCGGTGATGAGCAGTACTTC. Its translation: CASSLWRQGSGDEQYF.

The J gene is TRBJ2-1, the V gene TRBV5-5; maybe TRBD1 (5 bases). The ends were cut back, 0 bases at V and 8 bases at J, with 12 bases in the middle. Germline CDR1 reads SGHKS; CDR2 reads YYEKEE (reference sequence). CDR3 length: 14 amino acids. The CDR3 DNA follows: TGTGCCAGCAGCTTGGCGCAGGGTAGAGATGAGCAGTTCTTC. It translates to CASSLAQGRDEQFF.

The genes are TRBV28 and TRBJ1-1, with TRBD1 matching 8 bases. The CDR3 is made up of 15 amino acids. Trimming removed 6 bases from V and 4 bases from J; junction bases left unmatched: 10. Germline CDR1 reads MDHEN; CDR2 reads SYDVKM. CDR3 in DNA: TGTGCCAGCAGGGCCGCAGGGGGCGCGAGCACTGAAGCTTTCTTT. Its protein is CASRAAGGASTEAFF.

This clone was recorded once. V is TRBV5-8 and J is TRBJ2-1, with no clear D. Germline assignment: CDR1 SGHTS and CDR2 YDEGEE. V lost 0 bases and J lost 0, with 10 bases in between. The CDR3 spans 16 residues. CDR3 DNA: TGTGCCAGCAGCTTGGGTACGGTGAGCTCCTACAATGAGCAGTTCTTC. It codes for CASSLGTVSSYNEQFF. Full variable domain (outside the CDR3, taken from reference TRBV5-8 and TRBJ2-1): EAGVTQSPTHLIKTRGQQATLRCSPISGHTSVYWYQQALGLGLQFLLWYDEGEERNRGNFPPRFSGRQFPNYSSELNVNALELEDSALYLCASSLGTVSSYNEQFFGPGTRLTVL.

This chain connects TRBV19 to TRBJ1-5; D is unresolved. The CDR3 covers 13 residues. Germline CDR1 is LNHDA and CDR2 is SQIVND (reference sequence). Trimming removed 5 bases from V and 1 base from J, with 6 bases in between. This chain's CDR3 is CASSLMSNQPQHF. In DNA form, the CDR3 reads TGTGCCAGTAGTCTTATGAGCAATCAGCCCCAGCATTTT.

The chain is built from TRBV3-1 (or the pseudogene TRBV3-2) and TRBJ2-1; TRBD2 aligns across 9 bases. Trimming took 3 bases from V and 5 from J; bases not matched to a gene: 8. This CDR3 has 16 amino acids. Germline lookup yields CDR1 LGHDT and CDR2 YNNKEL (reference sequence). CDR3 in DNA: TGTGCCAGCAGCCAGGTTAGCGGGAGCATCGACAATGAGCAGTTCTTC. It encodes CASSQVSGSIDNEQFF.

This clone came up many times. The V call is TRBV19, the J call TRBJ2-2; 13 bases fit TRBD2. Germline CDR1 LNHDA, CDR2 SQIVND (reference sequence). The CDR3 length is 16 residues. V lost 4 bases to trimming and J lost 6 bases; unmatched junction nucleotides: 5. Written as DNA, the CDR3 is TGTGCCAGTAGTAGTGTAGGGACTAGCGGGGCCGGGGAGCTGTTTTTT. This translates into CASSSVGTSGAGELFF.

The chain links TRBV28 to TRBJ1-5; possible D gene TRBD1, 6 bases. This CDR3 contains 14 residues. With 1 base removed from V and 6 bases from J, the gap between germline ends came to 10 bases. Germline loops: CDR1 MDHEN, CDR2 SYDVKM. Written as DNA, the CDR3 is TGTGCCAGCAGTTTATCAGGGGCTGGTCAGCCCCAGCATTTT. Its translation: CASSLSGAGQPQHF. Using reference TRBV28 and TRBJ1-5 for the parts outside the CDR3, the full variable domain is DVKVTQSSRYLVKRTGEKVFLECVQDMDHENMFWYRQDPGLGLRLIYFSYDVKMKEKGDIPEGYSVSREKKERFSLILESASTNQTSMYLCASSLSGAGQPQHFGDGTRLSIL.

The chain uses TRBV5-1 and TRBJ2-1, with a tentative D call TRBD2 (5 bases). Looked up from germline, CDR1 is SGHRS and CDR2 is YFSETQ. This CDR3 is built from 15 residues. V lost 4 bases to trimming and J lost 0 bases, with 11 bases between them. CDR3 sequence reads: CASSLGLSSYNEQFF. Here the CDR3 DNA reads TGCGCCAGCAGCCTAGGACTGAGCTCCTACAATGAGCAGTTCTTC.

V gene TRBV6-5 combines with J gene TRBJ2-1; D gene ambiguous. The CDR3 spans 15 residues. The germline CDR1 and CDR2 sequences are MNHEY and SVGAGI. V dropped 7 bases and J dropped 4 bases, with 17 bases sitting between them. The CDR3 region has the DNA TGTGCCAGCAAGACCGGACCGGGTAGATACAATGAGCAGTTCTTC. Translating gives CASKTGPGRYNEQFF.

This sequence joins TRBV9 and TRBJ1-3; D unresolved. This CDR3 comprises 16 residues. V was cut by 0 bases and J by 0 bases, with 10 bases left in between. Germline V gene sequence: CDR1 SGDLS, CDR2 YYNGEE. CDR3 nucleotide sequence: TGTGCCAGCAGCGTAGATCCAGCCAACTCTGGAAACACCATATATTTT. It yields the protein CASSVDPANSGNTIYF.

Only a few counts were recorded for this clone. The V call is TRBV3-1 (or the pseudogene TRBV3-2), the J call TRBJ2-1; 11 nucleotides match TRBD2. V dropped 4 bases and J dropped 0; count of bases not matched to a gene: 2. The germline V gene has CDR1 LGHDT and CDR2 YNNKEL (reference sequence). CDR3 size: 16 residues. CDR3 residues: CASSLGLADSYNEQFF. CDR3 nucleotide sequence: TGTGCCAGCAGCCTGGGACTAGCGGACTCCTACAATGAGCAGTTCTTC.

This chain links TRBV5-6 with TRBJ1-2, with D maybe TRBD1 (6 bases). V lost 5 bases, J lost 4 bases, and 12 bases lay in between. Germline V lookup: CDR1 SGHDT, CDR2 YYEEEE. This CDR3 contains 13 residues. CDR3 nucleotide sequence: TGTGCCAGCAGGAAACAGGGTGCCTATGGCTACACCTTC. This gives the protein CASRKQGAYGYTF.

The chain combines TRBV3-1 (or the pseudogene TRBV3-2) with TRBJ1-2; TRBD1 aligns across 9 bases. The CDR3 has 14 amino acids. V trimming: 0 bases; J trimming: 8 bases; junction bases outside the gene matches: 4. Germline assignment: CDR1 LGHDT and CDR2 YNNKEL (reference sequence). This CDR3 is CASSQDRGTGGYTF. The CDR3 DNA reads TGTGCCAGCAGCCAAGATCGGGGGACAGGGGGCTACACCTTC.